Presented here are 21 T cell receptor beta chains from one specimen sequenced in a study of regulatory T cells in long-lasting Graves disease. Investigators prepared the TCR beta libraries by applying iRepertoire HTBI primers and Arm-PCR of CDR3 regions. TCRdb reprocessed the multiplex PCR reads via MiXCR and lists one record per CDR3 protein. The sample includes about 460,000 distinct CDR3 sequences, approximately 23% seen only once; the top ten take roughly 13%. The time point is: persistent/refractory GD, antithyroid drugs over 5 years with positive TRAb. PBMC RNA served as the TCR library source. Sequencing used peripheral blood mononuclear cells (PBMCs), obtained when the disease was refractory, from a patient treated with antithyroid drugs. These receptors originate from a female donor with Graves disease.

The chain couples TRBV5-4 to TRBJ2-2, with TRBD1 matching over 9 bases. Germline trimming cut 5 bases from V and 5 bases from J; bases unmatched to any gene: 4. The CDR3 spans 14 residues. Germline loops: CDR1 SGHNT, CDR2 YYREEE (reference sequence). The CDR3 DNA sequence: TGTGCCAGCAGTTACAGGGGGCGAACCGGGGAGCTGTTTTTT. It translates to CASSYRGRTGELFF. Using reference TRBV5-4 and TRBJ2-2 for the parts outside the CDR3, the full variable domain is ETGVTQSPTHLIKTRGQQVTLRCSSQSGHNTVSWYQQALGQGPQFIFQYYREEENGRGNFPPRFSGLQFPNYSSELNVNALELDDSALYLCASSYRGRTGELFFGEGSRLTVL.

The rearrangement uses TRBV7-2 and TRBJ2-7; TRBD1 or TRBD2 may be the D gene (5 bases each). Germline V CDR1 and CDR2: SGHTA, FQGNSA. The CDR3 is made up of 14 amino acids. V lost 6 bases, J lost 2 bases, and 14 bases lay in between. CDR3 protein: CASSEDSGPYEQYF. CDR3 coding DNA: TGTGCCAGCAGTGAGGACTCAGGGCCCTACGAGCAGTACTTC.

This clonotype was observed at least ten times. V is TRBV2 and J is TRBJ1-1; D perhaps matches TRBD1 (6 bases). This CDR3 is 13 amino acids long. V was trimmed by 7 bases and J by 2 bases, leaving 11 bases between them. Germline assignment: CDR1 SNHLY and CDR2 FYNNEI. DNA of the CDR3: TGTGCCAGCACAGGACAGCAAAACACTGAAGCTTTCTTT. It encodes CASTGQQNTEAFF.

The table lists this clonotype with many counts. This chain joins TRBV6-1 and TRBJ1-2; 7 nucleotides line up with TRBD1. Germline CDR1 MNHNS, CDR2 SASEGT. The V segment lost 6 bases and the J segment 5 bases; nucleotides outside the gene matches: 9. The CDR3 totals 14 residues. This CDR3 is CASSDTGTAYGYTF. CDR3 bases: TGTGCCAGCAGCGACACCGGGACAGCTTATGGCTACACCTTC.

This clonotype was observed many times. This chain connects TRBV29-1 to TRBJ1-2; TRBD1 aligns across 9 bases. The CDR3 has 14 residues. Per germline, CDR1 SQVTM and CDR2 ANQGSEA. Germline trimming cut 3 bases from V and 3 bases from J; bases unmatched to any gene: 5. This CDR3 is CSVESGTGYYGYTF. CDR3 sequence (DNA): TGCAGCGTTGAGTCCGGGACAGGGTACTATGGCTACACCTTC.

In this sample, this clonotype turned up many times. The rearrangement joins TRBV6-1 to TRBJ1-1; D is uncertain. This CDR3 has 13 residues. V was cut by 6 bases and J by 3 bases, with 11 bases left in between. CDR1 and CDR2 from the germline V gene are MNHNS and SASEGT. The CDR3, as DNA: TGTGCCAGCAGCTTATCTTCCGACACTGAAGCTTTCTTT. Amino acid sequence: CASSLSSDTEAFF.

The V and J genes are TRBV24-1 and TRBJ2-3; D call uncertain. V shed 3 bases and J shed 5 bases, with 8 bases lying between them. The CDR3 has 13 amino acids. The germline CDR1 and CDR2 sequences are KGHDR and SFDVKD. DNA for the CDR3: TGTGCCACCAGTGATCCCAGGATAGATACGCAGTATTTT. Its translation is CATSDPRIDTQYF.

To note about this clonotype: A much larger clonotype is one base distant, so this may be a read error. The rearrangement uses TRBV7-2 and TRBJ1-3, with D perhaps TRBD1 (5 bases). The CDR3 length is 13 residues. Germline lookup yields CDR1 SGHTA and CDR2 FQGNSA. The CDR3 region has the DNA TGTGCCAGCCGTGGGGACTCTGGAAACGCCATATATTTT. It specifies CASRGDSGNAIYF.

This clonotype was found a few times. J is TRBJ1-1 and V is TRBV5-6, with no clear D. V was shortened by 5 bases and J by 7 bases, with 18 bases between the two germline ends. Germline lookup yields CDR1 SGHDT and CDR2 YYEEEE. The length of the CDR3 is 14 residues. The CDR3 coding sequence is TGTGCCAGCAGTTGGTCTTCGGGCGTGGGTGAAGCTTTCTTT. Its translation: CASSWSSGVGEAFF.

This clonotype was detected only a few times. The chain carries TRBV28 and TRBJ2-3, with 8 bases lining up with TRBD1. The V gene's germline CDR1 is MDHEN and CDR2 SYDVKM. The CDR3 loop spans 15 amino acids. Trimming at V came to 3 bases and at J to 2 bases, leaving 4 bases not matched to a gene. CDR3 protein: CASSLRTGYTDTQYF. In DNA form, the CDR3 reads TGTGCCAGCAGTTTGCGGACAGGGTACACAGATACGCAGTATTTT.

The table lists this clonotype with a few counts. The rearrangement uses TRBV6-1 and TRBJ2-1; the match to TRBD2 covers 10 bases. CDR1 is MNHNS and CDR2 is SASEGT in the germline V gene. V lost 5 bases to trimming and J lost 6 bases; unmatched junction nucleotides: 7. The CDR3 spans 15 residues. The CDR3 nucleotides read TGTGCCAGCAGTCATCTAGCGGGGGTAATCAATGAGCAGTTCTTC. It codes for CASSHLAGVINEQFF.

On this clonotype: A much larger clone sits a single nucleotide away, making a read error possible. V gene TRBV2 combines with J gene TRBJ2-1, with TRBD1 identical over 10 bases. The V and J ends lost 6 bases and 10 bases, in that order; junction bases with no gene match: 6. The CDR3 extends over 13 amino acids. CDR1 and CDR2 from the germline V gene are SNHLY and FYNNEI. CDR3 nucleotide sequence: TGTGCCAGCAGGACAGGGGGCGCCTACGAGCAGTTCTTC. This sequence encodes CASRTGGAYEQFF.

The rearrangement uses TRBV19 and TRBJ1-1; D not resolved. The V end was cut by 1 base, the J end by 5 bases, with 8 bases between. The CDR3 is 13 residues long. CDR1 is LNHDA and CDR2 is SQIVND in the germline V gene (reference sequence). The CDR3 loop reads CASSIGLSTEAFF. Here the CDR3 DNA reads TGTGCCAGTAGTATAGGGTTGTCGACTGAAGCTTTCTTT.

This clonotype was recorded many times. The genes are TRBV20-1 and TRBJ2-2; weak D call: TRBD1 (6 bases). This CDR3 is built from 13 residues. Germline assignment: CDR1 DFQATT and CDR2 SNEGSKA (reference sequence). Trimming took 7 bases from V and 5 from J, leaving 14 bases between them. CDR3 coding DNA: TGCAGTGTTACAGGGTTGGGGACCGGGGAGCTGTTTTTT. Protein sequence: CSVTGLGTGELFF.

The chain combines TRBV29-1 with TRBJ1-4; possibly TRBD1 for D (6 bases). This CDR3 contains 13 residues. Trimming removed 6 bases at V and 0 bases at J, with 8 bases between. Germline CDR1 is SQVTM and CDR2 is ANQGSEA. The DNA for the CDR3 is TGCAGCGTGGACAGTGCAACTAATGAAAAACTGTTTTTT. This codes for CSVDSATNEKLFF. The full variable domain, its missing parts supplied by reference TRBV29-1 and TRBJ1-4, is SAVISQKPSRDICQRGTSLTIQCQVDSQVTMMFWYRQQPGQSLTLIATANQGSEATYESGFVIDKFPISRPNLTFSTLTVSNMSPEDSSIYLCSVDSATNEKLFFGSGTQLSVL.

J is TRBJ2-5 and V is TRBV5-6; 7 nucleotides align to TRBD2. The CDR3 sequence is 18 residues long. Germline values: CDR1 SGHDT, CDR2 YYEEEE. Trimming cost V 7 bases and J 4 bases; bases outside gene matches: 22. The chain's CDR3 is CASLIPWGGAQRIETQYF. The CDR3 bases are TGTGCCAGCCTGATTCCGTGGGGAGGGGCCCAGAGGATAGAGACCCAGTACTTC.

This clonotype appeared many times. The gene calls are TRBV27 and TRBJ2-5; 9 nucleotides match TRBD1. After removal of 2 bases from V and 4 bases from J, the junction contained 8 bases not matched to a gene. Germline V CDR1 and CDR2: MNHEY, SMNVEV (reference sequence). The CDR3 is made up of 16 amino acids. DNA for the CDR3: TGTGCCAGCAGTTTAGCCGGGACAGGGCTGGCAGAGACCCAGTACTTC. This encodes CASSLAGTGLAETQYF.

This clonotype was picked up a small number of times. The CDR3 coding sequence is TGCAGTGCAAATAGCGGGAGGACCCCCTACGAGCAGTACTTC. Its protein is CSANSGRTPYEQYF. The chain employs TRBV20-1 and TRBJ2-7, with TRBD2 matching over 10 bases. Germline CDR1 and CDR2: DFQATT and SNEGSKA (reference sequence). The length of the CDR3 is 14 residues. After removal of 6 bases from V and 2 bases from J, the junction contained 7 bases not matched to a gene.

This CDR3 is CASTAPSGEAGELFF. The CDR3 DNA reads TGTGCCAGCACGGCCCCTAGCGGGGAGGCCGGGGAGCTGTTTTTT. The chain couples TRBV6-4 to TRBJ2-2; 9 bases are a match to TRBD2. CDR1 and CDR2 (germline): MRHNA, SNTAGT. Losses at the gene ends were 7 bases for V and 6 bases for J; bases not matched to a gene: 9. The CDR3 runs 15 residues.

This clonotype was found many times. The chain uses TRBV19 and TRBJ1-2, with D uncertain. The germline V gene encodes CDR1 LNHDA and CDR2 SQIVND (reference sequence). With 5 bases removed from V and 2 bases from J, the gap between germline ends came to 6 bases. The CDR3 is 12 residues long. CDR3 bases: TGTGCCAGTAGTGTCTCGAACTATGGCTACACCTTC. Protein sequence: CASSVSNYGYTF.

This chain joins TRBV20-1 and TRBJ1-5; TRBD1 agrees at 8 bases. From germline, CDR1 is DFQATT and CDR2 SNEGSKA (reference sequence). The J segment lost 2 bases and the V segment lost 3 bases, leaving 9 bases of the junction unmatched. This CDR3 spans 16 amino acids. CDR3 region: CSARTGDGMGNQPQHF. In DNA, the CDR3 is TGCAGTGCTAGGACAGGGGACGGGATGGGCAATCAGCCCCAGCATTTT.